Reported below is one T cell receptor beta chain. Per the authors' pipeline: Nucleated cell counts were estimated from reference gene primer amplification. Clones were sequenced by immunoSEQ multiplex PCR, and TCRdb holds only the in-frame ones, with some missing. V and J calls and clone size are those listed in that table; D and trimming were worked out from the DNA. This table has approximately 270,000 clones, approximately 80% appearing once. The data originate from a study of blood T cell repertoires in COVID-19. Study details: Samples of COVID-19 (acute and convalescent) were obtained from the United States, Italy and Spain. Sources were T cells, B-cell-depleted T cells, or PBMCs; the material itself was cDNA or gDNA.

The CDR3 loop spans 16 amino acids. This sequence was found in a man older than 75 with acute or convalescent COVID-19. What was sequenced was peripheral blood. The chain employs TRBV21-1 and TRBJ2-7; the table calls TRBD1, which could not be checked here. TRBV21-1 is noted as a pseudogene. This chain's CDR3 is CASSNGPGGIGYEQYF. CDR3 coding DNA: TGTGCCAGCAGCAATGGACCAGGGGGAATAGGCTACGAGCAGTACTTC.